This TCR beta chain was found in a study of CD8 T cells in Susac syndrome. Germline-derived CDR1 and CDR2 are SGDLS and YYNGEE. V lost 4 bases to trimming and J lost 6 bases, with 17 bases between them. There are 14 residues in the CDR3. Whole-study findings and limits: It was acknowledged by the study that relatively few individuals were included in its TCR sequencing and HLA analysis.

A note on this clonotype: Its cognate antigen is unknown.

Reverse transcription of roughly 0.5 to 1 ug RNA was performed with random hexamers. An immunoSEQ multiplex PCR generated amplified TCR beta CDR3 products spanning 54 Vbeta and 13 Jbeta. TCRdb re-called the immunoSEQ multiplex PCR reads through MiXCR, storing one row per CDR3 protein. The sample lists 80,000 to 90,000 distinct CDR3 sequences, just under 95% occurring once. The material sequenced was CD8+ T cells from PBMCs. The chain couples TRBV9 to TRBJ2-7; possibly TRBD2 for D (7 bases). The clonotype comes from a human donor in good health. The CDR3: CASSPVGGPSEQYF. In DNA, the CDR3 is TGTGCCAGCAGCCCCGTGGGGGGGCCCTCCGAGCAGTACTTC.